The 5 T cell receptor beta chains reported below all come from one sample, sequenced in a study of T cells after yellow fever vaccination. TCRdb ran MiXCR on the 5' RACE reads and lists one entry per CDR3 protein. Of about 160,000 distinct CDR3 sequences listed, 6% to 7.5% are singletons. Material: CD4+ T cells sorted from PBMCs, obtained 5 days after the first yellow fever vaccination. These receptors were collected from a man between 18 and 29 years old who received the YFV17D yellow fever vaccine.

The chain joins TRBV18 to TRBJ2-3; D ambiguous. Trimming shortened V by 2 bases and J by 0 bases, and 6 bases separated the two germline ends. The CDR3 is 14 amino acids. Germline V gene data show CDR1 as KGHSH and CDR2 as LQKENI. DNA for the CDR3: TGTGCCAGCTCACCATCAGCTAGCACAGATACGCAGTATTTT. Its protein is CASSPSASTDTQYF.

This clonotype was recorded at least ten times. The V gene is TRBV20-1, the J gene TRBJ1-5, with 8 bases identical to TRBD1. The V and J ends lost 0 bases and 8 bases, in that order; junction bases with no gene match: 6. Germline CDR1 reads DFQATT; CDR2 reads SNEGSKA (reference sequence). CDR3 length equals 14 residues. In DNA form, the CDR3 reads TGCAGTGCTAGAGATAACAGGGGGGGGGAGCCCCAGCATTTT. Residues: CSARDNRGGEPQHF.

Only a few counts were recorded for this clonotype. The chain combines TRBV20-1 with TRBJ2-2; 8 positions match TRBD1. Germline-derived CDR1 and CDR2 are DFQATT and SNEGSKA (reference sequence). Trimming cost V 1 base and J 3 bases; bases outside gene matches: 7. The CDR3 totals 16 residues. The CDR3 reads CSARVPDRADTGELFF. CDR3 sequence (DNA): TGCAGTGCTAGAGTCCCGGACAGGGCCGACACCGGGGAGCTGTTTTTT.

V is TRBV6-2 or TRBV6-3 and J is TRBJ2-1; 7 positions agree with TRBD1. The CDR3 length is 13 residues. V lost 6 bases and J lost 6; bases outside the gene matches: 5. Germline assignment: CDR1 MNHEY and CDR2 SVGEGT. CDR3: CASRRTGLNEQFF. In DNA form, the CDR3 reads TGTGCCAGCAGGAGGACAGGCCTCAATGAGCAGTTCTTC.

This clonotype has at least ten counts. The gene calls are TRBV5-1 and TRBJ1-1; TRBD1 is a possible D gene (5 bases). The germline gives CDR1 SGHRS, CDR2 YFSETQ. V lost 1 base and J 1 base, leaving 11 bases between the germline ends. The CDR3 covers 15 residues. The CDR3 DNA sequence: TGCGCCAGCAGCTTGATTGCGGGGGGGAACACTGAAGCTTTCTTT. Its protein is CASSLIAGGNTEAFF.